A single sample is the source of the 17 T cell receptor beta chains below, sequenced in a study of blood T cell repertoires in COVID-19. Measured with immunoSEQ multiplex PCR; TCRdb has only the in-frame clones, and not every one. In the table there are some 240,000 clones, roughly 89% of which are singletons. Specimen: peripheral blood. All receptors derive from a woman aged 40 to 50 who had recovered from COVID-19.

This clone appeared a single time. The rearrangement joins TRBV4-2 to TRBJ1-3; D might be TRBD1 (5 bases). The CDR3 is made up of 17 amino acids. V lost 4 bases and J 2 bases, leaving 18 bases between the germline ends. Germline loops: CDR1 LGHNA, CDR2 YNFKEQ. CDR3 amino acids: CASSREGQTKAGNTIYF. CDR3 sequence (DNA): TGTGCCAGCAGCCGGGAGGGGCAGACTAAAGCTGGAAACACCATATATTTT.

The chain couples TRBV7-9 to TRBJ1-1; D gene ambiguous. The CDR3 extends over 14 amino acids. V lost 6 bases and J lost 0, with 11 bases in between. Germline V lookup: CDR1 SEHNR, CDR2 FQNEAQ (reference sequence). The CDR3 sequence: CASSLHSLNTEAFF. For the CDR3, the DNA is TGTGCCAGCAGTCTCCACAGCCTGAACACTGAAGCTTTCTTT.

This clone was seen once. This CDR3 reads CASSEGTIYEQYF. For the CDR3, the DNA is TGCGCCAGCAGCGAAGGGACTATATACGAGCAGTACTTC. The chain is built from TRBV5-1 and TRBJ2-7; TRBD2 aligns across 7 bases. The CDR3 sequence is 13 residues long. Trimming at V came to 4 bases and at J to 4 bases, leaving 5 bases not matched to a gene. From germline, CDR1 is SGHRS and CDR2 YFSETQ.

CDR3 in amino acids: CASSVGGVHNEQFF. The CDR3 coding sequence is TGTGCCAGCAGCGTAGGCGGGGTGCACAATGAGCAGTTCTTC. The chain uses TRBV9 and TRBJ2-1, with D maybe TRBD2 (6 bases). Germline V gene data show CDR1 as SGDLS and CDR2 as YYNGEE. V lost 0 bases and J 5 bases, leaving 9 bases between the germline ends. The CDR3 covers 14 residues.

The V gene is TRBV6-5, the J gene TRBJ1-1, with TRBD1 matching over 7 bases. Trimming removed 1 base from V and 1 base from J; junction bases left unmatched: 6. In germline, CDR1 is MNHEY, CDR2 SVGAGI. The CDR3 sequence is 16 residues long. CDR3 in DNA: TGTGCCAGCAGTTACTATCTCGGGACAGCGAACACTGAAGCTTTCTTT. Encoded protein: CASSYYLGTANTEAFF.

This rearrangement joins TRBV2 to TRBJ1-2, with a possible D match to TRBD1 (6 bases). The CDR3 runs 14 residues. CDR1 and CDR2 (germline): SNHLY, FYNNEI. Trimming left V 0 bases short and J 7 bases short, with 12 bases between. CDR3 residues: CASSEAGGLGGYTF. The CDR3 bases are TGTGCCAGCAGTGAAGCAGGGGGATTAGGTGGCTACACCTTC.

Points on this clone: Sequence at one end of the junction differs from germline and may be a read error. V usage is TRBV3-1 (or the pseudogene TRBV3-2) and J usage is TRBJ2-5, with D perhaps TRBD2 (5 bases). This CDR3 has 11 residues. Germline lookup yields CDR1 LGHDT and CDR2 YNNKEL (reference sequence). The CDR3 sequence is CASSLGETQHF. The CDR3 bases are TGTGCCAGCAGCCTGGGAGAGACCCAGCACTTC.

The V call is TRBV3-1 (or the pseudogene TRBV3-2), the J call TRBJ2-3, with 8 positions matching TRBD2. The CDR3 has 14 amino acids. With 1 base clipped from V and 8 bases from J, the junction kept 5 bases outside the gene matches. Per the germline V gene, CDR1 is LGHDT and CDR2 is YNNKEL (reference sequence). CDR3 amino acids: CASSQAGGEGTQYF. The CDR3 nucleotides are TGTGCCAGCAGCCAAGCCGGGGGGGAGGGTACGCAGTATTTT.

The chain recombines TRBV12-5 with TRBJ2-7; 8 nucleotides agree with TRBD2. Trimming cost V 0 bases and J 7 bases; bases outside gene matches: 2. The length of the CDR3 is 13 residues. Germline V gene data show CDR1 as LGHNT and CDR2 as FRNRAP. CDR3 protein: CASGLVAGEEQYF. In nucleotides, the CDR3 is TGTGCTAGTGGTTTGGTAGCGGGGGAGGAGCAGTACTTC.

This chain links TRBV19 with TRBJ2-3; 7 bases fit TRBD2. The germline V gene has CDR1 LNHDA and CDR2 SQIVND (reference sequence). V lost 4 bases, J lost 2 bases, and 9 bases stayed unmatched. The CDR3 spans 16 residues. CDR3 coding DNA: TGTGCCAGTAGTAAGCAAGCGGGACCCCCCACAGATACGCAGTATTTT. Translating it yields CASSKQAGPPTDTQYF. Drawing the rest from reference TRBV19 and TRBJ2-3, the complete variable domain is DGGITQSPKYLFRKEGQNVTLSCEQNLNHDAMYWYRQDPGQGLRLIYYSQIVNDFQKGDIAEGYSVSREKKESFPLTVTSAQKNPTAFYLCASSKQAGPPTDTQYFGPGTRLTVL.

CDR3 DNA: TGTGCCATCTCAGGAGGGGTCAATCAGCCCCAGCATTTT. Its protein product is CAISGGVNQPQHF. The chain has TRBV6-5 and TRBJ1-5; a weak D match, TRBD1 (5 bases). With 10 bases removed from V and 3 bases from J, the gap between germline ends came to 13 bases. Germline lookup yields CDR1 MNHEY and CDR2 SVGAGI. The CDR3 contains 13 residues.

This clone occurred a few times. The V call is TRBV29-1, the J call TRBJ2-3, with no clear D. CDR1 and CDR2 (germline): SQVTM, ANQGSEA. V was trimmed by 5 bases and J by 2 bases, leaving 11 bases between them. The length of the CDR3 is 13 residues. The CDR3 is CSVLGLITDTQYF. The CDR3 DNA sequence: TGCAGCGTTCTCGGGTTGATCACAGATACGCAGTATTTT.

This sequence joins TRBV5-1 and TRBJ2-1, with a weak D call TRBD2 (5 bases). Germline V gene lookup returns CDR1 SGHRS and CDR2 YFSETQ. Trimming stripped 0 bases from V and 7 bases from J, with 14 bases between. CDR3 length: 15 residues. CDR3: CASSLAGNVYNEQFF. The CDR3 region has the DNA TGCGCCAGCAGCTTGGCCGGGAATGTATATAATGAGCAGTTCTTC.

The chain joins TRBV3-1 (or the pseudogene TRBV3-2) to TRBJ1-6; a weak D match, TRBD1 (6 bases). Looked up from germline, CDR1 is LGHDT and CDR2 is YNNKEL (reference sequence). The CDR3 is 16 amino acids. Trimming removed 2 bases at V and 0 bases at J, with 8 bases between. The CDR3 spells CASSQTGSSYNSPLHF. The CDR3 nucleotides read TGTGCCAGCAGCCAAACAGGGAGCTCCTATAATTCACCCCTCCACTTT.

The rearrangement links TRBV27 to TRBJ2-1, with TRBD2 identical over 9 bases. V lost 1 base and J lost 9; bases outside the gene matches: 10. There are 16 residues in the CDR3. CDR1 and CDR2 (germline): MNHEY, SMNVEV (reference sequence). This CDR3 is CASSLYPGASGVEQFF. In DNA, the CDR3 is TGTGCCAGCAGTTTATACCCCGGGGCTAGCGGGGTTGAGCAGTTCTTC.

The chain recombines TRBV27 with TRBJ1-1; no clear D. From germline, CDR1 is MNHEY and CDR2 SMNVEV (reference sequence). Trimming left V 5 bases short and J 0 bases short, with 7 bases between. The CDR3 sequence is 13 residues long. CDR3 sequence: CASSATVNTEAFF. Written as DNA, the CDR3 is TGTGCCAGCAGTGCAACGGTGAACACTGAAGCTTTCTTT.

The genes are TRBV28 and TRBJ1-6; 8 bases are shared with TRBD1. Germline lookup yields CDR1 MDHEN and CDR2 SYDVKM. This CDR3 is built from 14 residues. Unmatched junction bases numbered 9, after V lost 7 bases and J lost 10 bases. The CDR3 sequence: CASTLGQDVSPLHF. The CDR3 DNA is TGTGCCAGCACCTTGGGACAGGACGTCTCACCCCTCCACTTT.